Listed below are T cell receptor beta chains from one sample, sequenced in a study of tumor-infiltrating lymphocytes in primary liver carcinoma. TCRdb itself ran the multiplex PCR reads through MiXCR, one entry per CDR3 protein. The sample lists about 200,000 distinct CDR3 sequences, 65% occurring once. The source material was peripheral blood. The receptors were gathered from a woman aged 60 to 75 with primary liver carcinoma and hepatitis B virus infection. CDR3s include the opening cysteine and the closing phenylalanine or tryptophan. Fields, in order: V gene, CDR3 protein.

>TRBV29-1
CSIEGEWCQPQHF
>TRBV4-1
CASSQATSGAPGADTQYF
>TRBV11-3
CASSPYSGASTDMQYF
>TRBV6-4
CASSEGPNYGYTF
>TRBV5-1
CASSLGTVSYNEQFF
>TRBV7-9
CASSPTVSSGRASTQYF
>TRBV11-1
CSRSASGQGNYYEQYF
>TRBV4-3
CASSQDLRGRNEKLFF
>TRBV11-2
CASSKGLVGGEQYF
>TRBV11-3
CASGLGLASIDTQYF
>TRBV29-1
CSARTSGRQPYEQYF
>TRBV5-4
CASRVVTSPRQYF
>TRBV5-6
CASSPRTSGRRSYNEQFF
>TRBV6-6
CTSCPPGGYEAFF
>TRBV11-2
CTNKLFPAGEADTQYF
>TRBV14
CASSLRLTTPYNEQFF
>TRBV11-2
CANSDWRAASYELYF
>TRBV29-1
CSVVIWGEKLFF
>TRBV10-3
CAISEYREDYGYTF
>TRBV6-5
CASSRTGGTDTQYF
>TRBV27
CASRTGTGLRGYTF
>TRBV11-2
CDSRRGGGSYGYTF
>TRBV11-2
CAGSLARRAYEQYF
>TRBV5-1
CASSSIAAGVEQFF
>TRBV6-5
CASSYMGGSTEAFF
>TRBV6-5
CANSYSVQQNCGYTF
>TRBV7-9
CASSLASRTAGSYNEQFF
>TRBV12-3/TRBV12-4
CTSSQTSGNTYNEQFF
>TRBV6-1
CANSETGLGYTF
>TRBV5-1
CASSLIAGGGTDTRYF
>TRBV6-2/TRBV6-3
CASSSRWTGEFGTQYF
>TRBV6-1
CASSELGQGPQPQHF
>TRBV11-2
CANSPTGGSYNEQLF
>TRBV6-5
CASRSPGTEAFF
>TRBV5-4
CASSLGPERRPDTQYF
>TRBV29-1
CSVGGGGTEAFF
>TRBV7-9
CANSLVGNTIYF
>TRBV5-1
CASSIAGRSYEQYF
>TRBV24-1
CATSEVGGGYNEQFF
>TRBV11-2
CASSLDPVSGYTF
>TRBV30
CAWNPNSLTGAYEQYF